This T cell receptor (beta chain) is from a study of cytomegalovirus exposure and HLA in healthy donors. Overall study: Previous work identified 120 million or so unique TCR beta sequences from some 170 million T cells. General study results and limits: Reported performance of the classifier showed diagnosis of cytomegalovirus status with high specificity and sensitivity. According to an earlier analysis, most TCR beta V segments yielded productive rearrangements about 90% or about 30% of the time.

CDR3 length: 14 residues. Germline V gives CDR1 GTSNPN, CDR2 SVGIG (reference sequence). V shed 0 bases and J 3 bases; nucleotides not matched to a gene: 4. Although they were nominally healthy when sampled, donors likely had unrecorded immune exposures. In the case of this clone: Its antigen is undetermined.

Use of 60 Vbeta and 13 Jbeta primers characterized the PCR. Profiled with immunoSEQ multiplex PCR; TCRdb holds only in-frame clones, not every one. The data show about 120,000 clones, with 67% seen just once and roughly 8% held by the top ten. The TCR comes from a man aged 18 to 35 in good health and CMV-seropositive. The gene calls are TRBV30 and TRBJ2-7, with 8 positions matching TRBD2. The sequenced material came from PBMCs. Written as DNA, the CDR3 is TGTGCCTGGAGTGTAGGTAGCGGGGACTACGAGCAGTACTTC. This codes for CAWSVGSGDYEQYF.